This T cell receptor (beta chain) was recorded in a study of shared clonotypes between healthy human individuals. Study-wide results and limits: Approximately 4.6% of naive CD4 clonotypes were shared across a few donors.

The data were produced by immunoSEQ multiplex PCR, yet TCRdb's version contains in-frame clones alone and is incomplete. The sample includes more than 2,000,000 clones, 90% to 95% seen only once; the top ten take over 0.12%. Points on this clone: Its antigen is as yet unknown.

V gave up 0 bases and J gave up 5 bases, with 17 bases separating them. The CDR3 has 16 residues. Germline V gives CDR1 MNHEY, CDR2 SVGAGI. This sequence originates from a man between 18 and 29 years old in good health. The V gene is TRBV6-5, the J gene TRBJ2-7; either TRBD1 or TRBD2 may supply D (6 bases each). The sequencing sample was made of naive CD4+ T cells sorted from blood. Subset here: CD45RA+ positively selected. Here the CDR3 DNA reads TGTGCCAGCAGTTACTCGATGGGGGGCCTCATCCACGAGCAGTACTTC. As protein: CASSYSMGGLIHEQYF.